A single sample gave rise to the 27 T cell receptor beta chains below, sequenced in a study of blood T cells in healthy people across ages. Sample-barcoded 5' priming and a J-beta primer mix drove a second PCR of roughly 7 to 11 cycles. One entry per CDR3 protein, called by TCRdb with MiXCR from the 5' RACE reads. Here the sample spans over 500,000 distinct CDR3 sequences, roughly half being singletons. The sample comprised blood. The receptors derive from a woman over 75 in good health.

This clonotype was seen at least ten times. The chain is built from TRBV5-1 and TRBJ2-1; the match to TRBD2 covers 13 bases. Germline CDR1 and CDR2: SGHRS and YFSETQ. Trimming took 2 bases from V and 7 from J; bases not matched to a gene: 9. The CDR3 spans 17 residues. Here the CDR3 reads CASSFQTSGGTRNEQFF. CDR3 bases: TGCGCCAGCAGCTTCCAGACTAGCGGGGGGACGAGAAATGAGCAGTTCTTC.

This clonotype was detected ten times or more. The chain recombines TRBV5-1 with TRBJ2-1; D is uncertain. The CDR3 covers 21 residues. Germline CDR1 reads SGHRS; CDR2 reads YFSETQ. V shed 2 bases and J shed 1 base, with 28 bases lying between them. The CDR3, as DNA: TGCGCCAGCAGCTTCCCTTCTAGTGGAAGAGGTAATGGACGTTCCTACAATGAGCAGTTCTTC. Protein: CASSFPSSGRGNGRSYNEQFF.

The rearrangement uses TRBV2 and TRBJ2-5; D is perhaps TRBD1 (6 bases). Germline V gene data show CDR1 as SNHLY and CDR2 as FYNNEI. CDR3 length equals 13 residues. V was trimmed by 8 bases and J by 5 bases, leaving 15 bases between them. The CDR3 DNA reads TGTGCCAGCGTACAGGGACGCGTGGAGACCCAGTACTTC. This gives the protein CASVQGRVETQYF.

This clonotype appeared many times. The rearrangement uses TRBV3-1 and TRBJ2-7, with D unresolved. This CDR3 region has 11 residues. CDR1 LGHDT and CDR2 YNNKEL come from the germline V gene (reference sequence). V was pared by 1 base and J by 6 bases, with 4 bases between. In DNA form, the CDR3 reads TGTGCCAGCAGCCAAGCAGGCGAGCAGTACTTC. This codes for CASSQAGEQYF.

This clonotype was counted between two and nine times. The V gene is TRBV7-2, the J gene TRBJ2-2; tentative D call: TRBD1 (5 bases). V was cut by 8 bases and J by 4 bases, with 14 bases left in between. Germline V gene sequence: CDR1 SGHTA, CDR2 FQGNSA. The CDR3 has 14 residues. The CDR3 nucleotides read TGTGCCAGCGGGATGGGGCAGACCACCGGGGAGCTGTTTTTT. Protein: CASGMGQTTGELFF.

The count of this clonotype is one. A much larger clone lies a single base off, so this may be a read error. This sequence joins TRBV2 and TRBJ2-7; D call uncertain. The CDR3 runs to 12 residues. Looked up from germline, CDR1 is SNHLY and CDR2 is FYNNEI. The CDR3 loop reads CASSDTPYGQYF. The CDR3 DNA reads TGTGCCAGCAGTGACACCCCCTACGGGCAGTACTTC.

The chain is built from TRBV29-1 and TRBJ1-2; D gene uncertain. This CDR3 contains 13 residues. Germline lookup yields CDR1 SQVTM and CDR2 ANQGSEA. V was cut by 6 bases and J by 7 bases, with 18 bases left in between. The DNA of the CDR3 is TGCAGCGTCACGACGGATACGGTCGGTGGCTACACCTTC. Amino acids: CSVTTDTVGGYTF.

The chain employs TRBV21-1 and TRBJ2-3. TRBV21-1 is reported as a pseudogene. The length of the CDR3 is 11 residues. Here the CDR3 reads CAFGVTDTQYF. CDR3 in DNA: TGTGCCTTCGGGGTCACAGATACGCAGTATTTT.

The V and J genes are TRBV16 and TRBJ1-2, with D perhaps TRBD1 (5 bases). CDR1 and CDR2 (germline): KGHSY, FQNENV. Trimming left V 1 base short and J 3 bases short, with 33 bases between. The CDR3 consists of 22 residues. CDR3 residues: CASSQLKGRSISRMESYYGYTF. CDR3 coding DNA: TGTGCCAGCAGCCAATTAAAGGGGAGGAGCATATCCCGAATGGAGTCTTACTATGGCTACACCTTC.

This clonotype turned up a few times. This rearrangement joins TRBV12-3 or TRBV12-4 to TRBJ2-3; 12 bases are a match to TRBD1. The CDR3 has 17 residues. The trim removed 3 bases at V and 7 bases at J, leaving 11 bases unmatched. CDR3 in DNA: TGTGCCAGCAGTTTCCCCCGGGACAGGGGGCGAGAGAATACGCAGTATTTT. It codes for CASSFPRDRGRENTQYF.

V usage is TRBV11-2 and J usage is TRBJ2-1, with 12 bases identical to TRBD2. Germline trimming cut 5 bases from V and 9 bases from J; bases unmatched to any gene: 8. The CDR3 loop spans 15 amino acids. Germline CDR1 is SGHAT and CDR2 is FQNNGV. The DNA of the CDR3 is TGTGCCAGCAGCGGTCTAGCGGGGGGGCCATTTGAGCAGTTCTTC. It is translated as CASSGLAGGPFEQFF.

As regards this clonotype: A read error may be the cause here, since a much bigger clone is one base away. J is TRBJ2-3 and V is TRBV9; 10 nucleotides agree with TRBD2. Germline V gives CDR1 SGDLS, CDR2 YYNGEE. This CDR3 is built from 17 residues. The junction had 9 bases not matched to a gene; V was cut back by 3 bases and J by 2 bases. CDR3 in amino acids: CASSATRTSGYTDTQYF. CDR3 DNA sequence: TGTGCCAGCAGCGCCACCAGGACTAGCGGATACACAGATACGCAGTATTTT.

The table lists this clonotype with many counts. The chain couples TRBV6-2 or TRBV6-3 to TRBJ1-2; 7 bases are a match to TRBD1. The germline V gene encodes CDR1 MNHEY and CDR2 SVGEGT. The CDR3 contains 14 residues. With 7 bases clipped from V and 2 bases from J, the junction kept 7 bases outside the gene matches. CDR3 sequence: CASKNQGENYGYTF. The CDR3 nucleotides read TGTGCCAGCAAGAACCAGGGGGAGAACTATGGCTACACCTTC.

The chain is built from TRBV3-1 and TRBJ2-5, with D uncertain. CDR1 and CDR2 (germline): LGHDT, YNNKEL (reference sequence). Trimming took off 3 bases at V and 1 base at J, with 15 bases between the two ends. This CDR3 comprises 16 residues. CDR3 bases: TGTGCCAGCAGCCAGACTGCTACGCATCTCCAAGAGACCCAGTACTTC. Protein product: CASSQTATHLQETQYF.

Note on this clonotype: A much larger clone lies one base from this, so it may be a read error. This chain links TRBV27 with TRBJ2-6, with D unresolved. Germline V gene data show CDR1 as MNHEY and CDR2 as SMNVEV (reference sequence). The CDR3 covers 13 residues. Here the CDR3 reads CASRLSGVNVLTF. In nucleotides, the CDR3 is TGTGCCAGCAGACTTTCTGGGGTCAACGTCCTGACTTTC.

V gene TRBV7-2 combines with J gene TRBJ2-5; 8 bases agree with TRBD2. Losses at the gene ends were 5 bases for V and 1 base for J; bases not matched to a gene: 6. This CDR3 has 15 residues. Germline lookup yields CDR1 SGHTA and CDR2 FQGNSA. The CDR3 coding sequence is TGTGCCAGCAGCGCACAAGGACTAGCCCAAGAGACCCAGTACTTC. Encoded protein: CASSAQGLAQETQYF.

V gene TRBV7-2 combines with J gene TRBJ2-5; 8 positions match TRBD1. This CDR3 is built from 14 residues. V was pared by 4 bases and J by 4 bases, with 5 bases of the junction left unmatched. Germline V lookup: CDR1 SGHTA, CDR2 FQGNSA. In DNA form, the CDR3 reads TGTGCCAGCAGCTCCAAACAGGGGGGAGAGACCCAGTACTTC. Its translation is CASSSKQGGETQYF.

The chain uses TRBV15 and TRBJ2-7, with 8 bases identical to TRBD1. The J segment lost 0 bases and the V segment lost 3 bases, leaving 4 bases of the junction unmatched. Germline V gene sequence: CDR1 LNHNV, CDR2 YYDKDF (reference sequence). The CDR3 has 15 residues. CDR3 in amino acids: CATSRSGQGSYEQYF. CDR3 DNA: TGTGCCACCAGCAGGTCCGGACAGGGCTCCTACGAGCAGTACTTC.

This clonotype showed up just a few times. The chain recombines TRBV28 with TRBJ1-2; 9 bases align to TRBD1. V lost 6 bases and J lost 8; bases outside the gene matches: 10. Germline CDR1 MDHEN, CDR2 SYDVKM. The CDR3 spans 14 residues. The CDR3 sequence: CASSSPGTGRGYTF. The CDR3 DNA reads TGTGCCAGCAGCAGCCCCGGGACAGGGCGCGGCTACACCTTC.

The chain carries TRBV29-1 and TRBJ2-2; 8 nucleotides match TRBD1. The germline V gene has CDR1 SQVTM and CDR2 ANQGSEA. The CDR3 sequence is 17 residues long. The V gene end was trimmed by 6 bases and the J gene end by 0 bases; junction bases not matched to a gene: 12. This chain's CDR3 is CSVGSPLDRANTGELFF. CDR3 bases: TGCAGCGTCGGAAGCCCCCTGGACAGGGCGAACACCGGGGAGCTGTTTTTT.

V is TRBV24-1 and J is TRBJ2-1; 9 bases fit TRBD1. The DNA end is more similar to TRBJ2-7, so the J call may be wrong. This CDR3 spans 17 amino acids. The germline CDR1 and CDR2 sequences are KGHDR and SFDVKD. The CDR3 spells CATSETQGAFSYNEQYF. CDR3 DNA: TGTGCCACCAGTGAGACACAGGGGGCCTTCTCCTACAATGAGCAGTACTTC.

The chain is built from TRBV20-1 and TRBJ1-5; D is uncertain. Trimming removed 6 bases from V and 5 bases from J, with 20 bases in between. Germline V CDR1 and CDR2: DFQATT, SNEGSKA (reference sequence). The CDR3 loop spans 15 amino acids. Here the CDR3 DNA reads TGCAGTGCCAAATCTGCACAGCAATCCTATCAGCCCCAGCATTTT. This encodes CSAKSAQQSYQPQHF.

This clonotype was detected many times. The J gene is TRBJ2-3, the V gene TRBV7-8; the D is unclear. Germline values: CDR1 SGHVS, CDR2 FQNEAQ. Between the trimmed V and J ends, which lost 0 bases and 6 bases, there was a span of 22 bases. The CDR3 has 18 amino acids. CDR3 in amino acids: CASSLAGWGFGFADTQYF. The CDR3 DNA reads TGTGCCAGCAGCTTAGCGGGGTGGGGTTTCGGTTTCGCCGATACGCAGTATTTT. Filled out from reference TRBV7-8 and TRBJ2-3, the complete variable domain reads GAGVSQSPRYKVAKRGQDVALRCDPISGHVSLFWYQQALGQGPEFLTYFQNEAQLDKSGLPSDRFFAERPEGSVSTLKIQRTQQEDSAVYLCASSLAGWGFGFADTQYFGPGTRLTVL.

The chain uses TRBV5-1 and TRBJ1-2, with D perhaps matching TRBD1 (5 bases). Per germline, CDR1 SGHRS and CDR2 YFSETQ. The CDR3 runs 13 residues. Trimming took off 4 bases at V and 8 bases at J, with 15 bases between the two ends. In DNA form, the CDR3 reads TGCGCCAGCAGCCCGGACACCGAGGACGGCTACACCTTC. It codes for CASSPDTEDGYTF.

The table lists this clonotype with many counts. The chain combines TRBV10-3 with TRBJ1-5; no clear D gene. Germline loops: CDR1 ENHRY, CDR2 SYGVKD. CDR3 length equals 15 residues. V lost 2 bases, J lost 4 bases, and 12 bases lay in between. The CDR3: CAISEPSAGNQPQHF. The CDR3 DNA follows: TGTGCCATCAGTGAGCCTTCCGCGGGGAATCAGCCCCAGCATTTT.

There are many counts of this clonotype. The CDR3: CASSAVGGTDTDTQYF. The CDR3 nucleotides read TGTGCCAGCAGCGCCGTAGGAGGGACAGACACAGATACGCAGTATTTT. The chain employs TRBV9 and TRBJ2-3, with a weak D call TRBD1 (7 bases). Trimming cost V 3 bases and J 2 bases, with 16 bases left between them. Germline values: CDR1 SGDLS, CDR2 YYNGEE. The CDR3 spans 16 residues.

This clonotype was recorded at least ten times. The chain joins TRBV12-3 or TRBV12-4 to TRBJ2-5; 7 bases align to TRBD2. The CDR3 has 14 residues. The J segment lost 2 bases and the V segment lost 8 bases, leaving 8 bases of the junction unmatched. For the CDR3, the DNA is TGTGCCAGCGCGCTATGGACTAGGCAAGAGACCCAGTACTTC. Protein product: CASALWTRQETQYF.